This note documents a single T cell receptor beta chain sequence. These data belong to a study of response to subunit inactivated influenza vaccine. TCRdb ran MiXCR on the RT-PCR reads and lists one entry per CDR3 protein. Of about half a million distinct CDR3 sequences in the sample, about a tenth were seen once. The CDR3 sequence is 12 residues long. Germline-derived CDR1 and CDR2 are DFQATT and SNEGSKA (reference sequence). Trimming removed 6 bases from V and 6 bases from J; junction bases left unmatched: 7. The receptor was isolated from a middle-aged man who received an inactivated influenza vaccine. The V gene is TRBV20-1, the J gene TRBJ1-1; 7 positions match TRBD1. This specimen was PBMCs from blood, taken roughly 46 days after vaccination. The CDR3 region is CSAGQSFAEAFF. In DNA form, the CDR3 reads TGCAGTGCGGGACAGTCGTTCGCTGAAGCTTTCTTT.